These 3 T cell receptor beta chains were all obtained from the same sample, sequenced in a study of response to subunit inactivated influenza vaccine. From the RT-PCR reads, TCRdb called clonotypes with MiXCR, one entry per CDR3 protein. The repertoire consists of about 830,000 distinct CDR3 sequences, with approximately 18% occurring once and the leading ten covering approximately 10%. The source was PBMCs from blood, collected 5 days after vaccination. These TCRs come from a man aged 45-65 years who received an inactivated influenza vaccine.

This clonotype was counted ten times or more. This chain links TRBV6-1 with TRBJ2-7; 8 positions agree with TRBD2. CDR3 size: 16 residues. Germline V gene sequence: CDR1 MNHNS, CDR2 SASEGT. Trimming took 0 bases from V and 0 from J; bases not matched to a gene: 4. CDR3 DNA: TGTGCCAGCAGTGAAGCACCGGGAGGGACCTCCTACGAGCAGTACTTC. Protein product: CASSEAPGGTSYEQYF.

V gene TRBV7-2 combines with J gene TRBJ2-3; 11 bases agree with TRBD2. Germline V gene lookup returns CDR1 SGHTA and CDR2 FQGNSA. V was pared by 4 bases and J by 6 bases, with 6 bases of the junction left unmatched. This CDR3 is built from 15 residues. The CDR3 protein is CASSWSSSGGDTQYF. CDR3 nucleotides: TGTGCCAGCAGCTGGTCGTCTAGCGGGGGGGATACGCAGTATTTT.

This chain connects TRBV21-1 to TRBJ2-1; the table's D call TRBD2 went unverified against the DNA. TRBV21-1 is a pseudogene locus. The CDR3 contains 16 residues. The DNA of the CDR3 is TGTGCCAGCAGCCCTCGGGGGACTAGCAGACAAAATGAGCAGTTCTTC. It encodes CASSPRGTSRQNEQFF.